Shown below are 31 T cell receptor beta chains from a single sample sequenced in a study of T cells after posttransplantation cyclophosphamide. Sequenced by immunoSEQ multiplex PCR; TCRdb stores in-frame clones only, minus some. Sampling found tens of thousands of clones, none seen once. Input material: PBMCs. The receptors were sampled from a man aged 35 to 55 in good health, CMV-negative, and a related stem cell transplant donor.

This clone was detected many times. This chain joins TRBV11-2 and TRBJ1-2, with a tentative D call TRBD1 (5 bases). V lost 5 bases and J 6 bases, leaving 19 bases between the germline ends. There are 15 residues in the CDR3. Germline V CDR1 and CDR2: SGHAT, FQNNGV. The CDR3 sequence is CASSPRPGSKNGYTF. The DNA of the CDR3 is TGTGCCAGCAGCCCCCGACCAGGGTCTAAGAATGGCTACACCTTC.

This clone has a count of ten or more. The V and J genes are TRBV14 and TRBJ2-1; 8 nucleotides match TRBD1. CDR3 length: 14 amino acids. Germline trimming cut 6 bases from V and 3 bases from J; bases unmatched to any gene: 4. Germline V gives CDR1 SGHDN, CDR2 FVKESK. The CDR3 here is CASRQGGGYNEQFF. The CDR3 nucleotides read TGTGCCAGCAGACAGGGGGGTGGCTACAATGAGCAGTTCTTC.

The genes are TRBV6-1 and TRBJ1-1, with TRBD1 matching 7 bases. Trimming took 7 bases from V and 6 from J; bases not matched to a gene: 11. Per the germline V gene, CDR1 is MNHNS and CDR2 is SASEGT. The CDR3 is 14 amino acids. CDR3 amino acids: CASTRDTGVSEAFF. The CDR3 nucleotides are TGTGCCAGCACGCGTGATACAGGGGTCTCTGAAGCTTTCTTT.

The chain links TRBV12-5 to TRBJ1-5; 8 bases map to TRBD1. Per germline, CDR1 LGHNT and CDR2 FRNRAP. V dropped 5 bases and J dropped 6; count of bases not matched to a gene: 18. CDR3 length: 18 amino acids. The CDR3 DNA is TGTGCTAGTGGTCCTGACAGGGGCACCCAGGTGGGGTCTCAGCCCCAGCATTTT. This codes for CASGPDRGTQVGSQPQHF.

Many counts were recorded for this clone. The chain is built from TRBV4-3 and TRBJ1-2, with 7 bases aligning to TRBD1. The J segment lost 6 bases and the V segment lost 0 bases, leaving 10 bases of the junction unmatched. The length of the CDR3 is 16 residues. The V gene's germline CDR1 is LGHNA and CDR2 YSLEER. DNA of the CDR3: TGCGCCAGCAGCCAAGATATTTCAGGACAGGCGGATGGCTACACCTTC. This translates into CASSQDISGQADGYTF.

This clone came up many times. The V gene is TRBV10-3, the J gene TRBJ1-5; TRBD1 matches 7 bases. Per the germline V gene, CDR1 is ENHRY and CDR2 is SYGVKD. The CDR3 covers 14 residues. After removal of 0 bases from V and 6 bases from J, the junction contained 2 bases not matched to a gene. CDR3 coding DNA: TGTGCCATCAGTGAGTCGACAGGGACTCAGCCCCAGCATTTT. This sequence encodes CAISESTGTQPQHF.

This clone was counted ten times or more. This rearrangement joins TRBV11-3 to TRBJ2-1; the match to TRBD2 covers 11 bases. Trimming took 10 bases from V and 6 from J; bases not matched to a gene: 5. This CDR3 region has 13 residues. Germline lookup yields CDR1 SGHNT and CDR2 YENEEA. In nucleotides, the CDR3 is TGTGCCATAGCGGGAGGGCCGGGCAATGAGCAGTTCTTC. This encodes CAIAGGPGNEQFF.

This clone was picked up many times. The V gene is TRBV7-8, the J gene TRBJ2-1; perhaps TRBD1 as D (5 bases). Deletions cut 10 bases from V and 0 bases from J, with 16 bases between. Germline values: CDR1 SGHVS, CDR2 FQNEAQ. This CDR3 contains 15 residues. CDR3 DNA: TGTGCCACTGCCTGGGGCGGTAGCTCCTACAATGAGCAGTTCTTC. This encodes CATAWGGSSYNEQFF. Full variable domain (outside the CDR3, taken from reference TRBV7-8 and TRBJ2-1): GAGVSQSPRYKVAKRGQDVALRCDPISGHVSLFWYQQALGQGPEFLTYFQNEAQLDKSGLPSDRFFAERPEGSVSTLKIQRTQQEDSAVYLCATAWGGSSYNEQFFGPGTRLTVL.

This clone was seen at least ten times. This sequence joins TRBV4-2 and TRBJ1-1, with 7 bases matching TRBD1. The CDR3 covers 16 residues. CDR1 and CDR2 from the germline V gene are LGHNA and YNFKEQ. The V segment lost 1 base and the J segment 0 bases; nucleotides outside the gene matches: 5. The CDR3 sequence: CASSQGSGQLNTEAFF. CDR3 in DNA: TGTGCCAGCAGCCAAGGATCGGGACAGTTGAACACTGAAGCTTTCTTT.

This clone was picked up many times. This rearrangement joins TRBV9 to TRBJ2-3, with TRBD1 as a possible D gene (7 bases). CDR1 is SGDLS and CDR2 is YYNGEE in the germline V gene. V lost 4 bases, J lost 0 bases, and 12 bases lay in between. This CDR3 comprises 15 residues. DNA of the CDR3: TGTGCCAGCAGCTCAGGGGGGCGGAGCACAGATACGCAGTATTTT. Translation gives CASSSGGRSTDTQYF.

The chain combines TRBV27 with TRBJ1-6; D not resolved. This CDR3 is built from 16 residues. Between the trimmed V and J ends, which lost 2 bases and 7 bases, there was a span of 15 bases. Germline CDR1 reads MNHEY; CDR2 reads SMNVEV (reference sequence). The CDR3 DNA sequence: TGTGCCAGCAGTTTAACCGGAGGCGCACCGAATTCACCCCTCCACTTT. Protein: CASSLTGGAPNSPLHF.

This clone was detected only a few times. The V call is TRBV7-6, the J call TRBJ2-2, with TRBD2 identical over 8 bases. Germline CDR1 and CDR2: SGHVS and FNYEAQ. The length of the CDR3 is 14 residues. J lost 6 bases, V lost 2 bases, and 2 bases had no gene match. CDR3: CASSLYGGAGELFF. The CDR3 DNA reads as TGTGCCAGCAGCTTATACGGGGGGGCCGGGGAGCTGTTTTTT. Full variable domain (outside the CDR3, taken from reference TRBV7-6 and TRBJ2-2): GAGVSQSPRYKVTKRGQDVALRCDPISGHVSLYWYRQALGQGPEFLTYFNYEAQQDKSGLPNDRFSAERPEGSISTLTIQRTEQRDSAMYRCASSLYGGAGELFFGEGSRLTVL.

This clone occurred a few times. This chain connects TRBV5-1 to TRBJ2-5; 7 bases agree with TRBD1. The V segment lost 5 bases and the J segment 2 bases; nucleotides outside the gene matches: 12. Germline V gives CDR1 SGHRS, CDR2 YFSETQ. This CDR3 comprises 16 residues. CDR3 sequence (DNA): TGCGCCAGCAGAGCAACCCCAGACAGGGCACAAGAGACCCAGTACTTC. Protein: CASRATPDRAQETQYF.

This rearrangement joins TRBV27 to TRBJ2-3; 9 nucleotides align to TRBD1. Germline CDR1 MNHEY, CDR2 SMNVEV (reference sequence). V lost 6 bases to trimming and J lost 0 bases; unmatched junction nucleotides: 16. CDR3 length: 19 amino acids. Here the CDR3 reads CASSPLGQGMGHSTDTQYF. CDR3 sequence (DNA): TGTGCCAGCAGCCCACTAGGACAGGGGATGGGGCATAGCACAGATACGCAGTATTTT.

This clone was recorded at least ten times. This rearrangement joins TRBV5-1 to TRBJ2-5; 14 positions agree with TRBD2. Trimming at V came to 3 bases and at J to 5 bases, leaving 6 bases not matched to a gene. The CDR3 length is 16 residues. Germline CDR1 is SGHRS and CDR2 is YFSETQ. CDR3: CASSSGLAGALETQYF. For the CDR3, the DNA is TGCGCCAGCAGCTCGGGACTAGCGGGAGCACTGGAGACCCAGTACTTC.

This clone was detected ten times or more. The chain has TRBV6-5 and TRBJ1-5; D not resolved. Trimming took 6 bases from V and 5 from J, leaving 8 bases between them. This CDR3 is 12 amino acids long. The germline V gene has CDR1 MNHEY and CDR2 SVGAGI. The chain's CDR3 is CASRDGDQPQHF. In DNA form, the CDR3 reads TGTGCCAGCAGGGACGGGGATCAGCCCCAGCATTTT.

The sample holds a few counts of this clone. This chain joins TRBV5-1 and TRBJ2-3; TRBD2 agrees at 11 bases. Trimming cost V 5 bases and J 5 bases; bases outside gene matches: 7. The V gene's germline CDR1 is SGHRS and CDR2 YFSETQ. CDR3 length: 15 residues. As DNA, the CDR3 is TGCGCCAGCAGAAGTAGCGGGAGGGCCGAAGATACGCAGTATTTT. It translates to CASRSSGRAEDTQYF.

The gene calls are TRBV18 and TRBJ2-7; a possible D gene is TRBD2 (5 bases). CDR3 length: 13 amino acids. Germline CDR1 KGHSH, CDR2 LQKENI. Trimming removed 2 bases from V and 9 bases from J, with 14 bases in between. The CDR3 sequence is CASSPSESGGQYV. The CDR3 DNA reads TGTGCCAGCTCACCATCGGAAAGCGGCGGGCAGTACGTC.

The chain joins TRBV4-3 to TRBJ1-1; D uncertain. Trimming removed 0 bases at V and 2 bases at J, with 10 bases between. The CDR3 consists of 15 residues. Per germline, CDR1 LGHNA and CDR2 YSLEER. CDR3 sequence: CASSQDKSLNTEAFF. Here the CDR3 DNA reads TGCGCCAGCAGCCAAGATAAATCACTTAACACTGAAGCTTTCTTT.

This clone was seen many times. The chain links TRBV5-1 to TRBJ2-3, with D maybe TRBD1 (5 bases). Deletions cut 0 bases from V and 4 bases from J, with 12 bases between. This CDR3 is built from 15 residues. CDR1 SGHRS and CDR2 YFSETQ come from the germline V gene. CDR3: CASSLGQGASDTQYF. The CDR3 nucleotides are TGCGCCAGCAGCTTGGGGCAGGGCGCGTCAGATACGCAGTATTTT. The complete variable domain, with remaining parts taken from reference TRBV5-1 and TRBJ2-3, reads KAGVTQTPRYLIKTRGQQVTLSCSPISGHRSVSWYQQTPGQGLQFLFEYFSETQRNKGNFPGRFSGRQFSNSRSEMNVSTLELGDSALYLCASSLGQGASDTQYFGPGTRLTVL.

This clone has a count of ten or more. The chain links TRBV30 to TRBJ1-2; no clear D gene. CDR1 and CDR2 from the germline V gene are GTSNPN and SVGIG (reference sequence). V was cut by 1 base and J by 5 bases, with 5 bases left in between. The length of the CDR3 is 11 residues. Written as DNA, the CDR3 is TGTGCCTGGAGTGCCTCTTATGGCTACACCTTC. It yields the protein CAWSASYGYTF.

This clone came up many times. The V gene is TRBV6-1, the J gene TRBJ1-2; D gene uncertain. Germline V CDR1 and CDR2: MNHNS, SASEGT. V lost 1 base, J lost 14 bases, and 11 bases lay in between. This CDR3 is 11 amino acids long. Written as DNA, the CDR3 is TGTGCCAGCAGTGAAGGAGGCGCTCGAACCTTC. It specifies CASSEGGARTF.

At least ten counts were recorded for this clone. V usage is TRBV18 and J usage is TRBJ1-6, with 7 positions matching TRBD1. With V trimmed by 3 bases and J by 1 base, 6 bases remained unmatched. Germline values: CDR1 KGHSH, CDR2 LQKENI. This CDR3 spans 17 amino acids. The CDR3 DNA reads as TGTGCCAGCTCACCGCTACAGGGGACGTCCTATAATTCACCCCTCCACTTT. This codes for CASSPLQGTSYNSPLHF.

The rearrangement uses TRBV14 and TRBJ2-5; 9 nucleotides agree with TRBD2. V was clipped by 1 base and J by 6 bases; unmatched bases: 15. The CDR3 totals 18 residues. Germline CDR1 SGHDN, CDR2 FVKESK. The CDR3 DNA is TGTGCCAGCAGCCAAGGGCCTATAGCGGGGGCCCTCCGAAAGACCCAGTACTTC. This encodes CASSQGPIAGALRKTQYF.

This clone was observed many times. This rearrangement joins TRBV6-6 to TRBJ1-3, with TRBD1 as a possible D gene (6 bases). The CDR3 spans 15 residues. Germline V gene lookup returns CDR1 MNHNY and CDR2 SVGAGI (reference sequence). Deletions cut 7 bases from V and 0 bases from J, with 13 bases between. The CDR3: CASTTDRFSGNTIYF. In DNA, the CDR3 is TGTGCCAGCACAACGGACAGATTCTCTGGAAACACCATATATTTT.

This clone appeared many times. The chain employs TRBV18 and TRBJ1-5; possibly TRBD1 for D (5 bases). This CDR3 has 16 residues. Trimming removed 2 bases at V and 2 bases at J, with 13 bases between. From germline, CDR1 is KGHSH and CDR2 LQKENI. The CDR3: CASSPFQGLGNQPQHF. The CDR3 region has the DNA TGTGCCAGCTCACCATTCCAGGGTTTGGGCAATCAGCCCCAGCATTTT.

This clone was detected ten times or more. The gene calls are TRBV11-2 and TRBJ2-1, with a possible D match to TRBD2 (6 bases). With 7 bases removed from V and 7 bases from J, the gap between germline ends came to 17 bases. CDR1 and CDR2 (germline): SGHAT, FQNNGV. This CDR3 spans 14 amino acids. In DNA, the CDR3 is TGTGCCAGCAATACACCGGGACTTACAAATGAGCAGTTCTTC. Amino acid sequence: CASNTPGLTNEQFF.

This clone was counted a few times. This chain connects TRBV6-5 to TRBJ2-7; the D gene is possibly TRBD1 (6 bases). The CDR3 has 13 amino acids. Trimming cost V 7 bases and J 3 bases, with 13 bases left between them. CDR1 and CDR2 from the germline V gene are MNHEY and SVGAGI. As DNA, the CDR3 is TGTGCCAGCAAAAAGAGGGGGAACTACGAGCAGTACTTC. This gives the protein CASKKRGNYEQYF.

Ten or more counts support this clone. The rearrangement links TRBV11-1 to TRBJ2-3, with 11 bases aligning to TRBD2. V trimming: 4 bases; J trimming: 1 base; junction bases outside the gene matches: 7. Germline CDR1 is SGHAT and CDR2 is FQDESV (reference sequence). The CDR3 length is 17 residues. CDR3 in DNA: TGTGCCAGCAGCTCCCGACTAGCGGGGCTACGCACAGATACGCAGTATTTT. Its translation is CASSSRLAGLRTDTQYF. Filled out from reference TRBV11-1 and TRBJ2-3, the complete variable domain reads EAEVAQSPRYKITEKSQAVAFWCDPISGHATLYWYRQILGQGPELLVQFQDESVVDDSQLPKDRFSAERLKGVDSTLKIQPAELGDSAMYLCASSSRLAGLRTDTQYFGPGTRLTVL.

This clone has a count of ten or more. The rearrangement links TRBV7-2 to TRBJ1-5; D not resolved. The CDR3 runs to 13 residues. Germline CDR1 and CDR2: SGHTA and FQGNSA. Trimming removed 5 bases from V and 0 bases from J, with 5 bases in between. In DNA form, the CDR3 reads TGTGCCAGCAGCCAGTCTAGCAATCAGCCCCAGCATTTT. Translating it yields CASSQSSNQPQHF.

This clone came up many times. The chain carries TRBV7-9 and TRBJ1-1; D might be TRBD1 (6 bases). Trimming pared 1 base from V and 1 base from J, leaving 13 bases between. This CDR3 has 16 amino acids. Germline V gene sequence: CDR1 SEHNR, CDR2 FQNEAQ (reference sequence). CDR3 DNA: TGTGCCAGCAGCTTAGGAGCAGGGGCCCGGAACACTGAAGCTTTCTTT. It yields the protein CASSLGAGARNTEAFF.